The rows below give T cell receptor beta chains drawn from one sample of a study of T cell responses to AZD1222 COVID-19 vaccine. Measured with immunoSEQ multiplex PCR; TCRdb has only the in-frame clones, and not every one. Among 160,000 or so clones listed, approximately 90% were seen once. Sequenced material: peripheral blood, taken on day 0 of AZD1222 vaccination. The receptors derive from an adult in good health. The CDR3 runs from the conserved cysteine through the conserved F or W.

v_gene: TRBV28; len: 12; CDR3aa: CASSLEPTGYTF
v_gene: TRBV10-3; len: 12; CDR3aa: CAISLPTGELFF
v_gene: TRBV5-1; len: 16; CDR3aa: CASSNLRDRGVHEQYF
v_gene: TRBV5-1; len: 15; CDR3aa: CASSAGLAGADEQYF
v_gene: TRBV4-2; len: 16; CDR3aa: CASSQGFGDSNSPLHF
v_gene: TRBV6-5; len: 15; CDR3aa: CASSYARLEKNEQFF
v_gene: TRBV27; len: 14; CDR3aa: CASSRTGRTYEQYF
v_gene: TRBV6-5; len: 13; CDR3aa: CASSLGFGNTIYF
v_gene: TRBV3-1/TRBV3-2; len: 11; CDR3aa: CASSRVGELFF
v_gene: TRBV5-1; len: 15; CDR3aa: CASSLVAGGENEQFF
v_gene: TRBV11-2; len: 15; CDR3aa: CASSQTSGSLHEQYF
v_gene: TRBV20-1; len: 11; CDR3aa: CSARDSSGGYF
v_gene: TRBV30; len: 13; CDR3aa: CAWIAGLEGTQYF
v_gene: TRBV28; len: 17; CDR3aa: CASSDPPGGPRTDTQYF
v_gene: TRBV18; len: 15; CDR3aa: CASSPLTGNQETQYF
v_gene: TRBV11-2; len: 14; CDR3aa: CASTVAGAHNEQFF
v_gene: TRBV20-1; len: 12; CDR3aa: CSASQGNTEAFF
v_gene: TRBV11-2; len: 15; CDR3aa: CASSLDRGAYTEAFF
v_gene: TRBV7-9; len: 13; CDR3aa: CANDYSGWNEQFF
v_gene: TRBV27; len: 16; CDR3aa: CASYGLAERNTGELFF
v_gene: TRBV4-2; len: 16; CDR3aa: CASSQVGTTEDQQAFF
v_gene: TRBV9; len: 15; CDR3aa: CASSVVGTGNSPLHF
v_gene: TRBV19; len: 13; CDR3aa: CASNPQGNYGYTF
v_gene: TRBV6-4; len: 14; CDR3aa: CASSSGGLGSPLHF
v_gene: TRBV25-1; len: 15; CDR3aa: CASSDFTDRPYEQYF
v_gene: TRBV5-1; len: 16; CDR3aa: CASSQGEGFMNTEAFF
v_gene: TRBV5-1; len: 15; CDR3aa: CASSLVASQTGELFF
v_gene: TRBV4-3; len: 15; CDR3aa: CASSQDQGADSPLHF
v_gene: TRBV2; len: 15; CDR3aa: CASSAYVAQPNEQFF
v_gene: TRBV18; len: 22; CDR3aa: CASSPQTPPRTGTTFGAGELFF
v_gene: TRBV5-4; len: 14; CDR3aa: CASSFEWSDSPLHF
v_gene: TRBV10-3; len: 13; CDR3aa: CAISEGQGNTIYF
v_gene: TRBV6-1; len: 13; CDR3aa: CASSDQGGTEAFF
v_gene: TRBV18; len: 15; CDR3aa: CASSSTKGSGNTIYF
v_gene: TRBV28; len: 19; CDR3aa: CATFSFSGGHSGSGNTIYF
v_gene: TRBV30; len: 14; CDR3aa: CAWSVGGSRNEQFF
v_gene: TRBV6-5; len: 15; CDR3aa: CASSYEGLGMAEAFF
v_gene: TRBV4-2; len: 12; CDR3aa: CASSQGRWEQYF
v_gene: TRBV10-2; len: 14; CDR3aa: CASSEPGAGDTQYF
v_gene: TRBV25-1; len: 13; CDR3aa: CASSPLPTGQQYF
v_gene: TRBV6-2/TRBV6-3; len: 13; CDR3aa: CASSQGRNYGYTF
v_gene: TRBV6-1; len: 12; CDR3aa: CASSEIAIEQYF
v_gene: TRBV21-1; len: 14; CDR3aa: CASSKRHRNQPQHF
v_gene: TRBV7-2; len: 15; CDR3aa: CASSLAPSSTDTQYF
v_gene: TRBV28; len: 13; CDR3aa: CASSLEVVDTQYF
v_gene: TRBV27; len: 13; CDR3aa: CASKPTNTGELFF
v_gene: TRBV6-5; len: 14; CDR3aa: CASSYRDGPYEQYF
v_gene: TRBV7-9; len: 14; CDR3aa: CASRSSGRVNEQFF
v_gene: TRBV30; len: 12; CDR3aa: CAYQGADQPQHF
v_gene: TRBV7-9; len: 14; CDR3aa: CASSPGYGTGELFF
v_gene: TRBV5-6; len: 15; CDR3aa: CASSLADRVYNEQFF